This T cell receptor beta chain is drawn from a study of T cell changes during pregnancy in multiple sclerosis. CDR3 length equals 18 residues. Trimming removed 6 bases from V and 6 bases from J; junction bases left unmatched: 19. Germline V CDR1 and CDR2: SGHAT, FQNNGV. Generated by immunoSEQ multiplex PCR, the TCRdb table keeps only in-frame clones and is missing some. The sample has some 40,000 clones, around 90% seen once; the top ten hold approximately 0.62%. This rearrangement joins TRBV11-2 to TRBJ2-3; 9 positions agree with TRBD2. The clonotype comes from a female donor with multiple sclerosis, enrolled in a pregnancy study. The sequencing here drew on CD4+ T cells from peripheral blood mononuclear cells, taken in the first trimester of pregnancy. The CDR3 DNA reads as TGTGCCAGCAGAAAAGGTCCCTGGAGCGGGAGGCCCGGGGATACGCAGTATTTT. The encoded protein is CASRKGPWSGRPGDTQYF. The full variable domain, in which reference TRBV11-2 and TRBJ2-3 provide the parts outside the CDR3, is EAGVAQSPRYKIIEKRQSVAFWCNPISGHATLYWYQQILGQGPKLLIQFQNNGVVDDSQLPKDRFSAERLKGVDSTLKIQPAKLEDSAVYLCASRKGPWSGRPGDTQYFGPGTRLTVL.